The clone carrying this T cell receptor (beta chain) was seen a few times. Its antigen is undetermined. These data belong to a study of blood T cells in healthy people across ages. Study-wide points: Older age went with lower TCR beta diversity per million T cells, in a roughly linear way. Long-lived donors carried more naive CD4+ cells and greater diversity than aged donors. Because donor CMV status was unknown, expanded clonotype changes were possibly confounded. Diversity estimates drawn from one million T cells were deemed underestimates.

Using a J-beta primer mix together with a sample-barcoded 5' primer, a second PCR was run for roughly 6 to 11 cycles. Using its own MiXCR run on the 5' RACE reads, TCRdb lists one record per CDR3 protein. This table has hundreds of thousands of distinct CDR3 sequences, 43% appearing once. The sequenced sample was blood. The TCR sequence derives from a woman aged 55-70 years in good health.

In DNA, the CDR3 is TGTGCCAGCAGCGCGATTAATGAGCAGTTCTTC. As protein: CASSAINEQFF. This chain uses TRBV28 with TRBJ2-1; D not certain. The germline gives CDR1 MDHEN, CDR2 SYDVKM. With 6 bases removed from V and 7 bases from J, the gap between germline ends came to 7 bases. The CDR3 totals 11 residues.